This TCR beta chain was captured in a study of early stage breast cancer tumors. Study context: Samples were sequenced at 9 to 10-fold average coverage.

This clone occurred a few times. Its antigen is unknown. The repertoire was sequenced with immunoSEQ multiplex PCR; TCRdb's copy has only in-frame clones and lacks some. The table records under 45,000 clones, about 73% of them present only once. Germline V CDR1 and CDR2: SEHNR, FQNEAQ (reference sequence). The CDR3 consists of 14 residues. The V end was cut by 2 bases, the J end by 1 base, with 8 bases between. Study-wide findings and caveats: Functional markers like CD4, CD8 and FOXP3 were missed in bulk sequencing. Compared with adjacent normal breast tissue, tumors showed about 2.3-fold greater T cell density and higher clonality.

The sample comprised blood. This chain uses TRBV7-9 with TRBJ1-1, with D unresolved. This sequence originates from a person in their fifties or sixties with breast cancer. The CDR3 protein is CASSLSTENTEAFF. Here the CDR3 DNA reads TGTGCCAGCAGCTTATCTACAGAGAACACTGAAGCTTTCTTT.